Included here is one T cell receptor beta chain sequence, with context. This clonotype was counted between two and nine times. Its recognized antigen is unknown. There are no base qualities to consult, and no much larger clone falls within one base. Explained via the paper, the time point label denotes: 45 to 50 days after influenza vaccine administration. This entry belongs to a study of response to subunit inactivated influenza vaccine (dated by TCRdb to 2016 to 2019). With respect to the entire study: Deep quantitative T cell receptor repertoire profiling was used in the study to track responses to a trivalent subunit inactivated influenza vaccine.

The germline V gene sets CDR1 to MNHEY and CDR2 to SVGEGT. Compared with germline, V lacks 2 bases and J lacks 5 bases; bases without a gene match: 17. From cysteine to phenylalanine, the CDR3 is 21 amino acids long. Only the CDR3 portion is preserved as DNA: 63 bases, with reading frame beginning at the first base. Libraries were constructed by RT-PCR. The sequencer was an Illumina HiSeq 2500. Starting from the raw public reads, TCRdb applied fastp trimming at Q25, assembled clones with MiXCR and retained in-frame beta chains. When rows share a CDR3 protein, they turn into one entry using the most common DNA and genes. A total of about half a million distinct CDR3 sequences appear in this sample, approximately 9.9% of them only once. Jointly, the top ten make up less than 15% of the sample. Overall results and qualifications from the work: It was suggested by the authors that each seasonal influenza vaccination may recruit only a limited number of new T cells.

This sequence originates from a man in his forties or fifties who received an inactivated influenza vaccine. Donor details come from another sample of the same person, matched by shared clones. Specimen: PBMCs from blood, collected roughly 45 days after vaccination. The chain joins TRBV6-2 or TRBV6-3 to TRBJ2-1, with 14 junctional bases fitting TRBD2. CDR3 loop: CASSYPTRGTSGSISNNEQFF. Here is the DNA: TGTGCCAGCAGTTACCCCACGAGGGGGACTAGCGGGAGTATTAGCAACAATGAGCAGTTCTTC.